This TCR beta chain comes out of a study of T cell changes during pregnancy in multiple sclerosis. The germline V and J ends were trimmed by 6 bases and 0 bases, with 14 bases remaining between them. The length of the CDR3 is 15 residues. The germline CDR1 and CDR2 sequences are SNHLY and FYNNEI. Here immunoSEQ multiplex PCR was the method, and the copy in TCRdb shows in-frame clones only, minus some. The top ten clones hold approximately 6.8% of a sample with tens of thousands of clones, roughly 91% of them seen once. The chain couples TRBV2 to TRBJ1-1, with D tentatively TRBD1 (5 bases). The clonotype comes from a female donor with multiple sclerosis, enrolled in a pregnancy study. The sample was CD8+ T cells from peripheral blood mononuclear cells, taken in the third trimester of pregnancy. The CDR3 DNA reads TGTGCCAGCAGGCGACCCGGACAACTGAACACTGAAGCTTTCTTT. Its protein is CASRRPGQLNTEAFF.